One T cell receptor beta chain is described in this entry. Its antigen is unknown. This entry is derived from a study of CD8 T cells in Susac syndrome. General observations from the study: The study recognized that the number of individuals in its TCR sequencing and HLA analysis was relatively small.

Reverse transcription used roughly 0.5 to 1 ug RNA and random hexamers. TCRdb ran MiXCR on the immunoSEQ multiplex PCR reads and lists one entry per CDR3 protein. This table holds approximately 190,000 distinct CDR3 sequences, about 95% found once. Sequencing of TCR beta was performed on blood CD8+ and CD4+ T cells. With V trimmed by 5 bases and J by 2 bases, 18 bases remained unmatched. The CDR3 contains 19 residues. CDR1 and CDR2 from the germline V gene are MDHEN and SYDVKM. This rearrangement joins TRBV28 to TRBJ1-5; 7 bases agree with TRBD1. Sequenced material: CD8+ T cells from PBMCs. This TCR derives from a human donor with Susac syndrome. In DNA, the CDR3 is TGTGCCAGCAGTCCTACCGACAGGGTCACAGAAGGAGGCAATCAGCCCCAGCATTTT. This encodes CASSPTDRVTEGGNQPQHF.